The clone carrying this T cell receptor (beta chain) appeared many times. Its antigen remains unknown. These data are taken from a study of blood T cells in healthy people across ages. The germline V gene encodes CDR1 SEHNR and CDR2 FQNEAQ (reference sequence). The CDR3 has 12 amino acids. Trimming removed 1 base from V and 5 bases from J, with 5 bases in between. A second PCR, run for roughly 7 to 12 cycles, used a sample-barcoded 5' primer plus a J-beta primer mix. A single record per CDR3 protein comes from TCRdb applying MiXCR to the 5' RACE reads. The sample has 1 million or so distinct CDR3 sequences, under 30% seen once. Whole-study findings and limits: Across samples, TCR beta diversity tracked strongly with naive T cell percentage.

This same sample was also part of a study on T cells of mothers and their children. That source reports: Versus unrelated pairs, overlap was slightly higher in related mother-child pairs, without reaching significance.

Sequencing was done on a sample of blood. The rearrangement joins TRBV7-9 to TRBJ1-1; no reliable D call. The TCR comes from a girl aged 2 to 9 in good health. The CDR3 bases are TGTGCCAGCAGCTTAGTGGTGACTGAAGCTTTCTTT. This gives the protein CASSLVVTEAFF. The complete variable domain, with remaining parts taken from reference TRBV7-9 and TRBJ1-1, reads DTGVSQNPRHKITKRGQNVTFRCDPISEHNRLYWYRQTLGQGPEFLTYFQNEAQLEKSRLLSDRFSAERPKGSFSTLEIQRTEQGDSAMYLCASSLVVTEAFFGQGTRLTVV.